The entry below describes one TCR beta chain. The sample belongs to a study of cytomegalovirus exposure and HLA in healthy donors. Germline V gives CDR1 SSHAT, CDR2 FNYEAQ (reference sequence). Trimming cost V 1 base and J 4 bases, with 4 bases left between them. This CDR3 is built from 12 residues. Sequencing used immunoSEQ multiplex PCR; TCRdb keeps in-frame clones, though not all of them. In the table there are 100,000 to 130,000 clones, around 85% of which are singletons. This receptor was obtained from a young woman in good health and CMV-seronegative. The chain has TRBV7-7 and TRBJ2-5; D is undetermined. The sample consisted of PBMCs. This CDR3 reads CASSLVGETQYF. The CDR3 nucleotides are TGTGCCAGCAGCTTAGTCGGAGAGACCCAGTACTTC.